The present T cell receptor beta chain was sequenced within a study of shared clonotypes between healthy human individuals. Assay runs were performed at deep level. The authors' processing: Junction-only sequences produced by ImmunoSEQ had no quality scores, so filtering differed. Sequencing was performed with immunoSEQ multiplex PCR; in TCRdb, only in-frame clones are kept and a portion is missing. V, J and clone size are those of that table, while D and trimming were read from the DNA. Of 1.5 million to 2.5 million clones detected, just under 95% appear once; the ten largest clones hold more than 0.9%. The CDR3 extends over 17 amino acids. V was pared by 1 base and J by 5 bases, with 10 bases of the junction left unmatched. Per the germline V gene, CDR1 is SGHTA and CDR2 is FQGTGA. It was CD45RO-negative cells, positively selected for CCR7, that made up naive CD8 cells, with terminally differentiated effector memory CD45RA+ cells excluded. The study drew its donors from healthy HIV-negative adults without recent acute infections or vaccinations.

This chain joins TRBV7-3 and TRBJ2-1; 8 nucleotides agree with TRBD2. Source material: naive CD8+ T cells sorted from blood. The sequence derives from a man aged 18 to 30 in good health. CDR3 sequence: CASSLNPRGAPDNEQFF. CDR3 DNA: TGTGCCAGCAGCTTAAATCCGCGGGGGGCCCCAGACAATGAGCAGTTCTTC.